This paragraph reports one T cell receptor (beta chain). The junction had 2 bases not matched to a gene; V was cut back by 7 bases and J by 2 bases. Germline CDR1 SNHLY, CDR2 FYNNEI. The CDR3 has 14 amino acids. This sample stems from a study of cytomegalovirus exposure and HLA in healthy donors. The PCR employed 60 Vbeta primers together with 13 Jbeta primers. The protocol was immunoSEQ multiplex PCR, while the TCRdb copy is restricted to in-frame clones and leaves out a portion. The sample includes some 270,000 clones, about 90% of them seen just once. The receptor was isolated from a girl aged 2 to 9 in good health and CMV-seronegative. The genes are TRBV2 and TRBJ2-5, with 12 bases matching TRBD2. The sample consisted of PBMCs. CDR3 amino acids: CASKLAGGQETQYF. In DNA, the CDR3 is TGTGCCAGCAAACTAGCGGGGGGTCAAGAGACCCAGTACTTC.